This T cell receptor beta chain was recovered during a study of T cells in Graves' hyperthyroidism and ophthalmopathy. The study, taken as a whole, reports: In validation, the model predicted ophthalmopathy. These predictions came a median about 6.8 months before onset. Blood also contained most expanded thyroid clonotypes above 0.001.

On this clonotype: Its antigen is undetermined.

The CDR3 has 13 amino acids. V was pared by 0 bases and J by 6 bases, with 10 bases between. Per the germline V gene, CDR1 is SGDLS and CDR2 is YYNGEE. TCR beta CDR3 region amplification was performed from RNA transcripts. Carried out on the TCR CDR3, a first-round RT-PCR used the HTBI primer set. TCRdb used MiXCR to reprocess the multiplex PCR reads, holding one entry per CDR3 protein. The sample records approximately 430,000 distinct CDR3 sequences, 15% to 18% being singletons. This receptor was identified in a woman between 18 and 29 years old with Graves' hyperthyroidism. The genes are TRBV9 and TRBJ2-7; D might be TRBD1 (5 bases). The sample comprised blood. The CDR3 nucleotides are TGTGCCAGCAGCGTAGGTGGGGCTACCGAGCAGTACTTC. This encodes CASSVGGATEQYF.